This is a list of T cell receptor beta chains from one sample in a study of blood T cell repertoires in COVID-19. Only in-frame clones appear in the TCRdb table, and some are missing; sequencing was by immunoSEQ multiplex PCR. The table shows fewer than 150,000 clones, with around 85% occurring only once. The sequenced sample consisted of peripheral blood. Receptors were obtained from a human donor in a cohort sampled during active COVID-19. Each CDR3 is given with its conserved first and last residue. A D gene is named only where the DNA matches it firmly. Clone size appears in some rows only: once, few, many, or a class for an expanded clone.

CDR3nt: TGTGCCAGCAGCTGGGGACAGAGCAATCAGCCCCAGCATTTT
CDR3aa: CASSWGQSNQPQHF
d_gene: TRBD1
j_gene: TRBJ1-5
abundance: once
v_gene: TRBV6-5

CDR3nt: TGTGCCAGCAGCCTTCGGGGTTACTCTGGAAACACCATATATTTT
CDR3aa: CASSLRGYSGNTIYF
d_gene: NA
j_gene: TRBJ1-3
abundance: NA
v_gene: TRBV9

CDR3nt: TGTGCCAGTAGTACTAGCGGGGGTGCAGATACGCAGTATTTT
CDR3aa: CASSTSGGADTQYF
d_gene: TRBD2
j_gene: TRBJ2-3
abundance: NA
v_gene: TRBV19

CDR3nt: TGTGCCAGCCCCTCCCCTTACAATGAGCAGTTCTTC
CDR3aa: CASPSPYNEQFF
d_gene: NA
j_gene: TRBJ2-1
abundance: NA
v_gene: TRBV28

CDR3nt: TGTGCCAGCAGCTATCTGAAAGGGGGCTTGACTGAAGCTTTCTTT
CDR3aa: CASSYLKGGLTEAFF
d_gene: TRBD1
j_gene: TRBJ1-1
abundance: NA
v_gene: TRBV7-9

CDR3nt: TGTGCCAGCAGACCCCTCGACAGGGCGGCTGGCTACACCTTC
CDR3aa: CASRPLDRAAGYTF
d_gene: TRBD1
j_gene: TRBJ1-2
abundance: NA
v_gene: TRBV6-4

CDR3nt: TGTGCCAGCAGCTCAAGGACAGGGAGGGGTGAGACCCAGTACTTC
CDR3aa: CASSSRTGRGETQYF
d_gene: NA
j_gene: TRBJ2-5
abundance: NA
v_gene: TRBV7-2

CDR3nt: TGTGCCAGCAGTCCAAGGACAGGGGGCAAGGGTGAAAAACTGTTTTTT
CDR3aa: CASSPRTGGKGEKLFF
d_gene: TRBD1
j_gene: TRBJ1-4
abundance: NA
v_gene: TRBV28

CDR3nt: TGTGCCAGTAGTCTCAACCGGCCGGGACAGGCGATTCCTATGAACACTGAAGCTTTCTTT
CDR3aa: CASSLNRPGQAIPMNTEAFF
d_gene: TRBD1
j_gene: TRBJ1-1
abundance: few
v_gene: TRBV19

CDR3nt: TGTGCCAGCAAACCCGGAGAGAACACCGGGGAGCTGTTTTTT
CDR3aa: CASKPGENTGELFF
d_gene: NA
j_gene: TRBJ2-2
abundance: once
v_gene: TRBV7-9

CDR3nt: TGTGCCAGCAGTTATATCAATCAGCCCCAGCATTTT
CDR3aa: CASSYINQPQHF
d_gene: NA
j_gene: TRBJ1-5
abundance: NA
v_gene: TRBV12-3/TRBV12-4

CDR3nt: TGTGCCAGCAGTTACACAGGGAACACTGAAGCTTTCTTT
CDR3aa: CASSYTGNTEAFF
d_gene: NA
j_gene: TRBJ1-1
abundance: NA
v_gene: TRBV6-6

CDR3nt: TGTGCCAGTACTCACAGGGGTAGAGGAGAGCAGTACTTC
CDR3aa: CASTHRGRGEQYF
d_gene: TRBD1
j_gene: TRBJ2-7
abundance: NA
v_gene: TRBV28

CDR3nt: TGTGCCAGCAGGCACAGGGGGAATACCGGGGAGCTGTTTTTT
CDR3aa: CASRHRGNTGELFF
d_gene: TRBD1
j_gene: TRBJ2-2
abundance: NA
v_gene: TRBV6-5

CDR3nt: TGCAGCGTTGAGACAGGCCCCTACGAGCAGTACTTC
CDR3aa: CSVETGPYEQYF
d_gene: NA
j_gene: TRBJ2-7
abundance: NA
v_gene: TRBV29-1

CDR3nt: TGTGCCAGCAGCCCCGGTTACGGTAGCACGTTCTTC
CDR3aa: CASSPGYGSTFF
d_gene: NA
j_gene: TRBJ2-1
abundance: NA
v_gene: TRBV9

CDR3nt: TGCGCCAGCAGCCCAGGGCGAAGGCAAAGGGCGTCTGACGAGCAGTACTTC
CDR3aa: CASSPGRRQRASDEQYF
d_gene: NA
j_gene: TRBJ2-7
abundance: NA
v_gene: TRBV5-1

CDR3nt: TGTGCCAGCAGCTCCGGGACAGTCACCGGGGAGCTGTTTTTT
CDR3aa: CASSSGTVTGELFF
d_gene: TRBD1
j_gene: TRBJ2-2
abundance: NA
v_gene: TRBV11-3

CDR3nt: TGTGCCAGCAGCGACCTTAGCGAGGAGCAGTTCTTC
CDR3aa: CASSDLSEEQFF
d_gene: NA
j_gene: TRBJ2-1
abundance: NA
v_gene: TRBV9

CDR3nt: TGTGCCAGCAGCTGGGGACTCAACAATGAGCAGTTCTTC
CDR3aa: CASSWGLNNEQFF
d_gene: NA
j_gene: TRBJ2-1
abundance: once
v_gene: TRBV7-2

CDR3nt: TGTGCCAGCAGCTTGGGCCGACAGGGTAGGAACTATGGCTACACCTTC
CDR3aa: CASSLGRQGRNYGYTF
d_gene: TRBD1
j_gene: TRBJ1-2
abundance: NA
v_gene: TRBV5-6

CDR3nt: TGTGCCAGCAGCAAGGGGGCCGGGGAGCTGTTTTTT
CDR3aa: CASSKGAGELFF
d_gene: NA
j_gene: TRBJ2-2
abundance: NA
v_gene: TRBV11-2

CDR3nt: TGTGCCAGCAGACCCGACAGTACCAATGAGCAGTTCTTC
CDR3aa: CASRPDSTNEQFF
d_gene: NA
j_gene: TRBJ2-1
abundance: NA
v_gene: TRBV4-2

CDR3nt: TGTGCCAGCAGCCCCGGACAGACACTATCTACCTACGAGCAGTACTTC
CDR3aa: CASSPGQTLSTYEQYF
d_gene: NA
j_gene: TRBJ2-7
abundance: NA
v_gene: TRBV5-4

CDR3nt: TGCGCCAGCAGCTTGGGGGGACTAACTAGCACAGATACGCAGTATTTT
CDR3aa: CASSLGGLTSTDTQYF
d_gene: TRBD2
j_gene: TRBJ2-3
abundance: NA
v_gene: TRBV5-1

CDR3nt: TGTGCCAGCAGCCCAGGGACTAGCGGTGACACCGGGGAGCTGTTTTTT
CDR3aa: CASSPGTSGDTGELFF
d_gene: TRBD2
j_gene: TRBJ2-2
abundance: NA
v_gene: TRBV5-4

CDR3nt: TGTGCCAGCAGCGTCAAAAACAATGAGCAGTTCTTC
CDR3aa: CASSVKNNEQFF
d_gene: NA
j_gene: TRBJ2-1
abundance: NA
v_gene: TRBV9

CDR3nt: TGTGCCAGCAGCATGGGACAGGGGAAAGATCAGCCCCAGCATTTT
CDR3aa: CASSMGQGKDQPQHF
d_gene: TRBD1
j_gene: TRBJ1-5
abundance: NA
v_gene: TRBV7-6

CDR3nt: TGTGCCAGCAGTTTAGCCGGGTCCTACGAGCAGTACTTC
CDR3aa: CASSLAGSYEQYF
d_gene: NA
j_gene: TRBJ2-7
abundance: NA
v_gene: TRBV12-3/TRBV12-4

CDR3nt: TGTGCCAGCAGTTACGAGCGGGGCTATGAGCAGTTCTTC
CDR3aa: CASSYERGYEQFF
d_gene: TRBD2
j_gene: TRBJ2-1
abundance: NA
v_gene: TRBV6-2/TRBV6-3

CDR3nt: TGTGCTAGTGGTTTGTCGTCATCGGGCAATCAGCCCCAGCATTTT
CDR3aa: CASGLSSSGNQPQHF
d_gene: NA
j_gene: TRBJ1-5
abundance: NA
v_gene: TRBV12-5

CDR3nt: TGTGCCAGCAGTTACTCCGGACAGGGGCAACAGCCCCAGCATTTT
CDR3aa: CASSYSGQGQQPQHF
d_gene: TRBD1
j_gene: TRBJ1-5
abundance: NA
v_gene: TRBV6-5